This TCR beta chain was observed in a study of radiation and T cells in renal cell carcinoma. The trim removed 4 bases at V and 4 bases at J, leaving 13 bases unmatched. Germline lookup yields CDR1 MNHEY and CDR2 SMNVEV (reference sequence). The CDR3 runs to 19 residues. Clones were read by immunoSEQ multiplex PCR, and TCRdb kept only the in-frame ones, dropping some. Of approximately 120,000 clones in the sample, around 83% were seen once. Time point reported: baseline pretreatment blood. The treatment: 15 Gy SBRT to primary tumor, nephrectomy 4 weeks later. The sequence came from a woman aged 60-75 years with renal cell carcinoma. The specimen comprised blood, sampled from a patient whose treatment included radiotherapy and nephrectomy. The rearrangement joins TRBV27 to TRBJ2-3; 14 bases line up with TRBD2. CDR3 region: CASSSRAGTSGGVSDTQYF. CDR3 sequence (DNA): TGTGCCAGCAGTTCCCGAGCCGGGACTAGCGGGGGTGTGTCAGATACGCAGTATTTT.